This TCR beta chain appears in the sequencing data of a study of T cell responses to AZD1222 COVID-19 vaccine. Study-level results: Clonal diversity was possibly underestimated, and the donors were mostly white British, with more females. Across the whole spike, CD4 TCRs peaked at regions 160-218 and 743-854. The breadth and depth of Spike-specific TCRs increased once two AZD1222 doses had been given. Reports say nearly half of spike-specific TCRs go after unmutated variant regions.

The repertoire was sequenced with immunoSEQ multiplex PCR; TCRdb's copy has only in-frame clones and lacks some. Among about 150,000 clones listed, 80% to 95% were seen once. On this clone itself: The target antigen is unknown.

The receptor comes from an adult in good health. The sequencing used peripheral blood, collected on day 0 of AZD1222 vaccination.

The DNA for the CDR3 is TGTGCCAGCAGCTTGGGCGGGGGGAGAGCAGATACGCAGTATTTT. It yields the protein CASSLGGGRADTQYF. V usage is TRBV7-9 and J usage is TRBJ2-3; 8 nucleotides agree with TRBD2. There are 15 residues in the CDR3. The V segment lost 3 bases and the J segment 4 bases; nucleotides outside the gene matches: 6. Per germline, CDR1 SEHNR and CDR2 FQNEAQ (reference sequence).